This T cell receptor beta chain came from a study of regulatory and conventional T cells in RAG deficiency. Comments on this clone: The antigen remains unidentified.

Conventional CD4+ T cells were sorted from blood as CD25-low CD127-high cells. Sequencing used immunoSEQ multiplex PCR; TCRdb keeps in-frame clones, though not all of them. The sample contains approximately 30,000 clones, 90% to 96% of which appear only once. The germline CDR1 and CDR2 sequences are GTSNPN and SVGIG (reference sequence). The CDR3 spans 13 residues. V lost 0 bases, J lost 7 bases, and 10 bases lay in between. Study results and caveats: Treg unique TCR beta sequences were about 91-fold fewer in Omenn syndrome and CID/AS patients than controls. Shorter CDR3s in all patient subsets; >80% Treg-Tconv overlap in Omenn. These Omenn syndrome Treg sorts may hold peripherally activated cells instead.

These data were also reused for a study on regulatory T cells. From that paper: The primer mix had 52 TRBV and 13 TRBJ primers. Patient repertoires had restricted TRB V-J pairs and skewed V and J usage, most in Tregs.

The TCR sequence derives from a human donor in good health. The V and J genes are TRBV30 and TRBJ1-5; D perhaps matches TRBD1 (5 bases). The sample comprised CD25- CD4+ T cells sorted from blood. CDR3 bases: TGTGCCTGGAGTGTGACAGTAGGGCAGCCCCAGCATTTT. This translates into CAWSVTVGQPQHF.